This T cell receptor (beta chain) was identified in a study of molecular identifiers for immune sequencing clone quantification. Methods described previously, with TCR primers listed, were used for bulk TCR libraries. From the PCR reads, TCRdb called clonotypes with MiXCR, one entry per CDR3 protein. There are around 8,000 distinct CDR3 sequences in the sample; 30% to 40% occur only once, and under 7% lies in the top ten. For this clonotype: At one end the junction does not follow the germline gene, possibly because of a read error.

The germline V gene has CDR1 LNHDA and CDR2 SQIVND (reference sequence). The CDR3 is 16 amino acids. The TCR comes from a human donor in good health. Some libraries in this study had Jurkat cell RNA spiked in. The sequenced sample was naive CD8+ T cells from blood, with Jurkat cell RNA spiked in. Subset reported: FACS-sorted CD8+CD4-CCR7+CD45RA+ naive T cells. The chain uses TRBV19 and TRBJ2-5, with 13 positions matching TRBD2. CDR3 sequence (DNA): TGTGCCAGTAGTCTTGGACTAGCGGGAGTACGAGAGACCCGGTACTTC. Protein product: CASSLGLAGVRETRYF.